The 12 T cell receptor beta chains given below trace back to one sample, sequenced in a study of T cells after yellow fever vaccination. TCRdb independently ran MiXCR on the 5' RACE reads; one entry per CDR3 protein. The sample lists 70,000 or so distinct CDR3 sequences; 5% to 6.5% were seen once. The sample in question was CD4+ T cells sorted from PBMCs, obtained roughly 14 days after the first yellow fever vaccination. The receptors here all came from a man between 18 and 35 years old who received the YFV17D yellow fever vaccine.

In its sample, this clonotype was seen many times. This rearrangement joins TRBV7-2 to TRBJ2-3; TRBD2 might be the D (5 bases). The ends were cut back, 2 bases at V and 5 bases at J, with 8 bases in the middle. CDR1 is SGHTA and CDR2 is FQGNSA in the germline V gene. This CDR3 comprises 13 residues. The CDR3 nucleotides are TGTGCCAGCAGCTTAAGTGGAGGAGATACGCAGTATTTT. Residues: CASSLSGGDTQYF.

In its sample, this clonotype was seen many times. The chain has TRBV29-1 and TRBJ2-7; TRBD1 or TRBD2 may be the D gene (5 bases each). CDR1 is SQVTM and CDR2 is ANQGSEA in the germline V gene. V dropped 5 bases and J dropped 3 bases, with 20 bases sitting between them. The CDR3 runs 15 residues. The CDR3 loop reads CSVKKGSGRSYEQYF. The CDR3 nucleotides read TGCAGCGTTAAAAAAGGTTCGGGACGGAGCTACGAGCAGTACTTC.

This clonotype was picked up many times. The rearrangement uses TRBV27 and TRBJ2-3; D is possibly TRBD1 or TRBD2 (7 bases each). Germline V gene lookup returns CDR1 MNHEY and CDR2 SMNVEV (reference sequence). The CDR3 totals 15 residues. Trimming left V 3 bases short and J 6 bases short, with 16 bases between. The CDR3 region has the DNA TGTGCCAGCAGTTTCGGCCAGGGGGGGGAGGATACGCAGTATTTT. Amino acids: CASSFGQGGEDTQYF.

At least ten counts were recorded for this clonotype. This rearrangement joins TRBV4-2 to TRBJ2-5, with D possibly being TRBD2 (5 bases). Germline CDR1 LGHNA, CDR2 YNFKEQ. The CDR3 length is 15 residues. Trimming stripped 3 bases from V and 5 bases from J, with 16 bases between. The CDR3 is CASSHPRRIGETQYF. Here the CDR3 DNA reads TGTGCCAGCAGCCACCCACGGAGGATTGGGGAGACCCAGTACTTC.

Remarks on this clonotype: Just one base apart from a much larger clone, this may be a read error. The chain recombines TRBV20-1 with TRBJ2-3; 10 bases line up with TRBD2. The germline V gene encodes CDR1 DFQATT and CDR2 SNEGSKA (reference sequence). V trimming: 6 bases; J trimming: 4 bases; junction bases outside the gene matches: 19. The CDR3 totals 18 residues. The CDR3 loop reads CSAPIAGTSVGGSDTQYF. The CDR3 DNA sequence: TGCAGTGCCCCGATCGCCGGGACTAGCGTGGGGGGGTCAGATACGCAGTATTTT.

This clonotype was counted many times. The J gene is TRBJ2-2, the V gene TRBV4-1, with a possible D match to TRBD2 (6 bases). CDR1 and CDR2 (germline): MGHRA, YSYEKL. The CDR3 runs to 16 residues. V was shortened by 1 base and J by 6 bases, with 15 bases between the two germline ends. The CDR3, as DNA: TGCGCCAGCAGCCAAGGGGGGAGGTCTAAGGCCGGGGAGCTGTTTTTT. It specifies CASSQGGRSKAGELFF.

This clonotype was seen many times. The chain has TRBV19 and TRBJ2-5; no firm D call. The CDR3 is made up of 14 amino acids. The ends were cut back, 4 bases at V and 3 bases at J, with 12 bases in the middle. The V gene's germline CDR1 is LNHDA and CDR2 SQIVND (reference sequence). The CDR3 region is CASSKWGGEETQYF. The DNA for the CDR3 is TGTGCCAGTAGTAAGTGGGGTGGCGAAGAGACCCAGTACTTC. Full variable domain (missing parts from reference TRBV19 and TRBJ2-5): DGGITQSPKYLFRKEGQNVTLSCEQNLNHDAMYWYRQDPGQGLRLIYYSQIVNDFQKGDIAEGYSVSREKKESFPLTVTSAQKNPTAFYLCASSKWGGEETQYFGPGTRLLVL.

This clonotype was observed at least ten times. This sequence joins TRBV7-7 and TRBJ2-5, with 7 positions matching TRBD1. CDR1 and CDR2 (germline): SSHAT, FNYEAQ (reference sequence). The CDR3 covers 13 residues. Trimming cost V 6 bases and J 3 bases; bases outside gene matches: 4. The CDR3 here is CASSSGTEETQYF. In DNA, the CDR3 is TGTGCCAGCAGTTCCGGGACAGAAGAGACCCAGTACTTC.

This clonotype was seen at least ten times. V and J are TRBV5-1 and TRBJ2-7, with D hard to call. The ends were cut back, 0 bases at V and 6 bases at J, with 10 bases in the middle. This CDR3 is built from 13 residues. Germline values: CDR1 SGHRS, CDR2 YFSETQ. The CDR3 sequence is CASSLEGAAEQYF. The CDR3 DNA is TGCGCCAGCAGCTTGGAAGGTGCGGCCGAGCAGTACTTC.

This clonotype has more than one count but fewer than ten. CDR3 nucleotides: TGCAGCGTTGAACCCTCTCTGGACGGGCGCGGTGGCTACACCTTC. Its translation is CSVEPSLDGRGGYTF. The genes are TRBV29-1 and TRBJ1-2; no definite D call. The ends were cut back, 2 bases at V and 7 bases at J, with 20 bases in the middle. Germline CDR1 reads SQVTM; CDR2 reads ANQGSEA. The CDR3 spans 15 residues.

This clonotype was picked up many times. The CDR3 DNA is TGTGCCAGCAGCTTAGTCGAGTGGGAGACCCAGTACTTC. It is translated as CASSLVEWETQYF. The chain combines TRBV7-9 with TRBJ2-5; D gene unclear. The CDR3 has 13 amino acids. Germline V gene lookup returns CDR1 SEHNR and CDR2 FQNEAQ (reference sequence). Trimming pared 1 base from V and 5 bases from J, leaving 8 bases between.

This chain uses TRBV13 with TRBJ2-2; the match to TRBD1 covers 8 bases. The V gene end was trimmed by 4 bases and the J gene end by 4 bases; junction bases not matched to a gene: 5. Germline-derived CDR1 and CDR2 are PRHDT and FYEKMQ (reference sequence). CDR3 length: 15 amino acids. The CDR3 DNA reads TGTGCCAGCAGCTACAGGGGGACGCGCACCGGGGAGCTGTTTTTT. Protein product: CASSYRGTRTGELFF.